One sample yielded the 14 T cell receptor beta chains listed below, sequenced in a study of T cell changes during pregnancy in multiple sclerosis. Here immunoSEQ multiplex PCR was the method, and the copy in TCRdb shows in-frame clones only, minus some. The repertoire holds around 77,000 clones, with 91% as singletons. Material: peripheral blood, obtained in the third trimester of pregnancy. These receptors were obtained from a female donor in good health, enrolled as a control in a pregnancy study.

The rearrangement uses TRBV14 and TRBJ1-2; D is undetermined. Trimming shortened V by 4 bases and J by 3 bases, and 9 bases separated the two germline ends. The CDR3 has 13 residues. Germline V CDR1 and CDR2: SGHDN, FVKESK. CDR3 residues: CASSPWLDYGYTF. The CDR3 bases are TGTGCCAGCAGCCCGTGGCTAGACTATGGCTACACCTTC.

The chain uses TRBV6-1 and TRBJ1-2, with D hard to call. The V end was cut by 1 base, the J end by 5 bases, with 14 bases between. CDR1 is MNHNS and CDR2 is SASEGT in the germline V gene. The CDR3 is made up of 15 amino acids. The DNA for the CDR3 is TGTGCCAGCAGTGAAGTCGCGGTGATTGGATATGGCTACACCTTC. As protein: CASSEVAVIGYGYTF.

The J gene is TRBJ2-7, the V gene TRBV2; D gene unclear. V was cut by 5 bases and J by 3 bases, with 11 bases left in between. The CDR3 is 13 residues long. The germline CDR1 and CDR2 sequences are SNHLY and FYNNEI. The CDR3 loop reads CASSIYRDYEQYF. The CDR3 DNA is TGTGCCAGCAGTATTTACAGAGACTACGAGCAGTACTTC.

This clone was recorded once. The chain recombines TRBV10-1 with TRBJ2-2; 8 bases map to TRBD2. Germline CDR1 WNHNN, CDR2 SYGVQD (reference sequence). The J segment lost 1 base and the V segment lost 3 bases, leaving 4 bases of the junction unmatched. The CDR3 loop spans 16 amino acids. CDR3 nucleotides: TGCGCCAGCAGTGACCTAGCGGGTGTGAACACCGGGGAGCTGTTTTTT. It encodes CASSDLAGVNTGELFF.

The chain couples TRBV27 to TRBJ2-3; 10 bases map to TRBD1. CDR1 and CDR2 (germline): MNHEY, SMNVEV (reference sequence). The CDR3 spans 14 residues. After removal of 5 bases from V and 11 bases from J, the junction contained 10 bases not matched to a gene. The chain's CDR3 is CASSVGTGDWGQYF. The CDR3 DNA follows: TGTGCCAGCAGTGTCGGGACAGGGGACTGGGGGCAGTATTTT.

DNA of the CDR3: TGTGCCAGCAGCGTCGGTAGTGACAGCCGCTACGAGCAGTACTTC. This translates into CASSVGSDSRYEQYF. V is TRBV9 and J is TRBJ2-7, with a weak D call TRBD1 (5 bases). This CDR3 contains 15 residues. Trimming removed 2 bases at V and 3 bases at J, with 15 bases between. Per the germline V gene, CDR1 is SGDLS and CDR2 is YYNGEE.

CDR3 sequence reads: CASTPTLPGHQGYTF. The CDR3 coding sequence is TGCGCCAGCACCCCAACCCTTCCAGGGCATCAGGGCTACACCTTC. This rearrangement joins TRBV10-2 to TRBJ1-2, with a weak D call TRBD1 (5 bases). CDR3 length equals 15 residues. CDR1 WSHSY and CDR2 SAAADI come from the germline V gene. V shed 7 bases and J shed 8 bases, with 23 bases lying between them.

This rearrangement joins TRBV14 to TRBJ1-1; no reliable D call. Germline values: CDR1 SGHDN, CDR2 FVKESK. The CDR3 is made up of 16 amino acids. Trimming took 4 bases from V and 0 from J, leaving 15 bases between them. CDR3: CASSPRLDSLNTEAFF. The DNA of the CDR3 is TGTGCCAGCAGCCCCCGGTTGGATAGCCTGAACACTGAAGCTTTCTTT.

The J gene is TRBJ2-7, the V gene TRBV18; D may be TRBD1 (5 bases). CDR1 and CDR2 (germline): KGHSH, LQKENI. With 3 bases removed from V and 3 bases from J, the gap between germline ends came to 12 bases. CDR3 size: 14 residues. The CDR3 DNA reads as TGTGCCAGCTCACCTCCCAGGGAAATCTACGAGCAGTACTTC. It codes for CASSPPREIYEQYF.

The CDR3: CASSSAVGGGYNEQFF. DNA of the CDR3: TGCGCCAGCAGCTCCGCCGTGGGCGGGGGTTACAATGAGCAGTTCTTC. The V and J genes are TRBV5-1 and TRBJ2-1; TRBD2 agrees at 7 bases. CDR3 length: 16 residues. The V gene's germline CDR1 is SGHRS and CDR2 YFSETQ. J was trimmed by 4 bases and V by 3 bases; bases with no gene match: 10.

The CDR3 sequence: CAISALEETGEQYF. DNA of the CDR3: TGTGCCATCAGTGCCTTGGAGGAAACGGGGGAGCAGTACTTC. The rearrangement links TRBV10-3 to TRBJ2-7; TRBD2 is a possible D gene (5 bases). The CDR3 runs 14 residues. V was trimmed by 4 bases and J by 7 bases, leaving 17 bases between them. Germline assignment: CDR1 ENHRY and CDR2 SYGVKD.

This clone has a handful of counts. The chain uses TRBV7-9 and TRBJ1-1; the match to TRBD1 covers 7 bases. J gave up 0 bases and V 4 bases, and 2 bases lay outside the gene matches. Germline V CDR1 and CDR2: SEHNR, FQNEAQ (reference sequence). The CDR3 covers 14 residues. This chain's CDR3 is CASSSGTVNTEAFF. DNA of the CDR3: TGTGCCAGCAGCTCCGGGACAGTGAACACTGAAGCTTTCTTT.

V is TRBV28 and J is TRBJ2-7; the D gene is possibly TRBD1 (5 bases). Looked up from germline, CDR1 is MDHEN and CDR2 is SYDVKM. Trimming took off 7 bases at V and 0 bases at J, with 13 bases between the two ends. The CDR3 sequence is 14 residues long. CDR3 loop: CASIRQLSSYEQYF. In DNA, the CDR3 is TGTGCCAGCATTAGACAGCTCTCCTCCTACGAGCAGTACTTC.

V and J are TRBV28 and TRBJ1-5; D is undetermined. V was clipped by 2 bases and J by 6 bases, with 5 bases between them. The CDR3 is made up of 12 amino acids. CDR1 is MDHEN, CDR2 SYDVKM, per germline. CDR3 in DNA: TGTGCCAGCAGTTTAATTATTCAGCCCCAGCATTTT. This codes for CASSLIIQPQHF.